Following are 2 T cell receptor beta chains from one sample sequenced in a study of blood T cell repertoires in COVID-19. Clones were sequenced by immunoSEQ multiplex PCR, and TCRdb holds only the in-frame ones, with some missing. The table has 270,000 or so clones, 85% seen once. Sequencing used PBMCs or T cells enriched from blood (not recorded which). These receptors all stem from a woman in her forties or fifties who had been exposed to COVID-19.

The chain is built from TRBV15 and TRBJ1-5; no definite D call. Germline V gene sequence: CDR1 LNHNV, CDR2 YYDKDF (reference sequence). Trimming took 0 bases from V and 7 from J, leaving 10 bases between them. The CDR3 has 14 amino acids. This chain's CDR3 is CATSRDPGNQPQHF. DNA for the CDR3: TGTGCCACCAGCAGAGATCCGGGGAACCAGCCCCAGCATTTT.

The chain carries TRBV30 and TRBJ2-7; 9 bases line up with TRBD2. Germline V lookup: CDR1 GTSNPN, CDR2 SVGIG (reference sequence). This CDR3 is 13 amino acids long. V lost 6 bases and J lost 3; bases outside the gene matches: 6. In nucleotides, the CDR3 is TGTGCCTGTACCCGGACTAGCGACTACGAGCAGTACTTC. This sequence encodes CACTRTSDYEQYF.